The entry below gives a single T cell receptor beta chain sequence along with its context. Antigen: not known. These data belong to a study of post-analysis software for immune sequencing data. Unique molecular identifiers were carried by the TCR beta cDNA libraries. Each CDR3 protein is one row after TCRdb ran MiXCR on the PCR reads. The sample gives hundreds of thousands of distinct CDR3 sequences, just under 30% of which show up once; more than 0.55% is in the top ten. General observations from the study: Five or six TRBV segments, TRBV5-6, TRBV5-1 and TRBV20-1 among them, were found more frequent in patients than controls.

CDR3 length: 19 residues. CDR1 is SGDLS, CDR2 YYNGEE, per germline. The trim removed 4 bases at V and 2 bases at J, leaving 12 bases unmatched. Specimen: blood. This receptor was taken from a girl aged 5-17 years with multiple sclerosis. V and J are TRBV9 and TRBJ2-3, with 14 bases identical to TRBD2. The CDR3 DNA follows: TGTGCCAGCAGCAAAAAGGGACTAGCGGGAGAGGGGGACACAGATACGCAGTATTTT. Amino acid sequence: CASSKKGLAGEGDTDTQYF. Full variable domain (rest looked up from reference TRBV9 and TRBJ2-3): DSGVTQTPKHLITATGQRVTLRCSPRSGDLSVYWYQQSLDQGLQFLIQYYNGEERAKGNILERFSAQQFPDLHSELNLSSLELGDSALYFCASSKKGLAGEGDTDTQYFGPGTRLTVL.